This T cell receptor (beta chain) was recovered during a study of CD8 T cells in Susac syndrome. In contrast to the negatively isolated CD8+ and CD4+ T cells, TEMRA cells were FACS-enriched. Random hexamers were used to reverse transcribe an amount of 0.5 to 1 ug RNA. Each CDR3 protein gets one entry after TCRdb re-called the immunoSEQ multiplex PCR reads with MiXCR. The table has about 140,000 distinct CDR3 sequences, 95% seen once. CDR1 and CDR2 from the germline V gene are MNHEY and SVGAGI. V dropped 2 bases and J dropped 1 base, with 9 bases sitting between them. The CDR3 loop spans 14 amino acids. A few counts support this clonotype.

This sequence joins TRBV6-5 and TRBJ2-7, with D perhaps TRBD2 (6 bases). What was sequenced was CD4+ T cells from PBMCs. The receptor's source is a human donor with Susac syndrome. The CDR3 sequence is CASSYEEGSYEQYF. In DNA form, the CDR3 reads TGTGCCAGCAGTTACGAGGAGGGGTCCTACGAGCAGTACTTC.